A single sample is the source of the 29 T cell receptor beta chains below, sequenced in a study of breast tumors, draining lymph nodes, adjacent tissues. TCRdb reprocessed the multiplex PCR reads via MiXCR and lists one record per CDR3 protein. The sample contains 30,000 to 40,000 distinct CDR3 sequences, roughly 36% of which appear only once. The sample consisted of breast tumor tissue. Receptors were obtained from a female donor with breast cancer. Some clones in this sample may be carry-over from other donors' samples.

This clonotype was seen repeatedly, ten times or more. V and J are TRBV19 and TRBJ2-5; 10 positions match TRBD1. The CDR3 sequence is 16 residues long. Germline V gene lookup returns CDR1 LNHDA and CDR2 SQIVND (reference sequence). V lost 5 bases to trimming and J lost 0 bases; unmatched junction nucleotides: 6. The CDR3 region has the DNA TGTGCCAGTAGTGCCCGGGACAGGGGCTACCAAGAGACCCAGTACTTC. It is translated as CASSARDRGYQETQYF.

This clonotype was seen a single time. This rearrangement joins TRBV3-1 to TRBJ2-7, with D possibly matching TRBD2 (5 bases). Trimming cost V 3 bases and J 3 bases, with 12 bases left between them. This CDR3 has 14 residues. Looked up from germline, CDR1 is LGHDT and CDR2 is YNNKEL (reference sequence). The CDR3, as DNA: TGTGCCAGCAGCCACCGAGGGCGGTTCTACGAGCAGTACTTC. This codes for CASSHRGRFYEQYF.

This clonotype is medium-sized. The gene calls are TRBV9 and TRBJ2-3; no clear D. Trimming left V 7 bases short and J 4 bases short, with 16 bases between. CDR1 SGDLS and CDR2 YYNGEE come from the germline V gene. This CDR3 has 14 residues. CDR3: CASGAQEFSDTQYF. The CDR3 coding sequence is TGTGCCAGCGGTGCACAAGAGTTTTCAGATACGCAGTATTTT.

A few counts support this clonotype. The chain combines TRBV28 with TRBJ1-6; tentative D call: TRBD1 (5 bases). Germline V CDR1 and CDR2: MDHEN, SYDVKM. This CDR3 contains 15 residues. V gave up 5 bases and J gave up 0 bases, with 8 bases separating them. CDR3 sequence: CASSDDSSYNSPLHF. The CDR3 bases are TGTGCCAGCAGTGATGACAGCTCCTATAATTCACCCCTCCACTTT. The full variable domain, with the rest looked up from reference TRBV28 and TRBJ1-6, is DVKVTQSSRYLVKRTGEKVFLECVQDMDHENMFWYRQDPGLGLRLIYFSYDVKMKEKGDIPEGYSVSREKKERFSLILESASTNQTSMYLCASSDDSSYNSPLHFGNGTRLTVT.

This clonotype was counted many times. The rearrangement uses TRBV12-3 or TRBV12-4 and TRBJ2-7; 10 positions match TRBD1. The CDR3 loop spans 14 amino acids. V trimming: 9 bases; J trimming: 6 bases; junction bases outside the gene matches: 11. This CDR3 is CASSQRQGATEQYF. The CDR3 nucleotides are TGTGCCAGTAGTCAGAGACAGGGGGCGACCGAGCAGTACTTC.

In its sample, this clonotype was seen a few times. The CDR3, as DNA: TGTGCCAGCAGCCCTATGGGAGAGGTCGGGGAGCTGTTTTTT. Translating it yields CASSPMGEVGELFF. The rearrangement links TRBV12-1 to TRBJ2-2; TRBD1 reflects the table's D call only, with no check against the DNA. TRBV12-1 is a documented pseudogene. The CDR3 is 14 residues long.

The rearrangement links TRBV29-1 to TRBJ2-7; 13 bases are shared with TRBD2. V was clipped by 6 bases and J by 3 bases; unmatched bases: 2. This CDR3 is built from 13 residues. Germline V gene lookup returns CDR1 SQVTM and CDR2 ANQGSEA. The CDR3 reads CSVGLAGDYEQYF. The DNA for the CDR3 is TGCAGCGTCGGACTAGCGGGAGACTACGAGCAGTACTTC.

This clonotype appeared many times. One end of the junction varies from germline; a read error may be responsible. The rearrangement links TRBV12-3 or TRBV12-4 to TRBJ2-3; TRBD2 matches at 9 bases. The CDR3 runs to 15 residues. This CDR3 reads CASSLAGQSTDTQYF. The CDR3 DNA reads TGTGCCAGCAGTCTAGCGGGGCAAAGCACAGATACGCAGTATTTT.

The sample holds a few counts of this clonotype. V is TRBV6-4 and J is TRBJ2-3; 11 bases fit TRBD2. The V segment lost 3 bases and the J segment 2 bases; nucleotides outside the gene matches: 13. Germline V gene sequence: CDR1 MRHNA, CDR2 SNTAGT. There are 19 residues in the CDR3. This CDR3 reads CASSDPILAGDLNTDTQYF. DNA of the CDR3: TGTGCCAGCAGTGATCCTATACTAGCGGGAGACCTGAACACAGATACGCAGTATTTT.

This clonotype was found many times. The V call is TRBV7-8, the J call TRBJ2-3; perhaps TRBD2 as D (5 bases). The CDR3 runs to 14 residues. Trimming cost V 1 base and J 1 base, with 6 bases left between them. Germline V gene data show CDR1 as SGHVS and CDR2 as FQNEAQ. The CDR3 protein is CASSLEEGTDTQYF. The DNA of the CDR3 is TGTGCCAGCAGCTTAGAGGAGGGCACAGATACGCAGTATTTT.

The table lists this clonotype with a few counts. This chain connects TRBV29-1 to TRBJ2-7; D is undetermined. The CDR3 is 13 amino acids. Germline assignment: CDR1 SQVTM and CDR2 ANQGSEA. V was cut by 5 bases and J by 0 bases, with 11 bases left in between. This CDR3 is CSVSHLSSYEQYF. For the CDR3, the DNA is TGCAGCGTTAGTCACCTGAGCTCCTACGAGCAGTACTTC.

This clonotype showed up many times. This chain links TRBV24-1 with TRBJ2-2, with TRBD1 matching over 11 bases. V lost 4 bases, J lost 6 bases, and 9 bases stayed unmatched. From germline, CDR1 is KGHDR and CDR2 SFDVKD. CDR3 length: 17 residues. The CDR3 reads CATSDRGQGAFSGELFF. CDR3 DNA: TGTGCCACCAGTGACCGCGGACAGGGGGCGTTTTCCGGGGAGCTGTTTTTT.

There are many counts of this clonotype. The CDR3 loop reads CASSFGGSQGRSPLHF. The CDR3 DNA follows: TGTGCCAGCAGTTTCGGGGGGTCCCAGGGGCGATCACCCCTCCACTTT. This chain uses TRBV12-3 or TRBV12-4 with TRBJ1-6, with D perhaps matching TRBD1 (6 bases). Between the trimmed V and J ends, which lost 3 bases and 10 bases, there was a span of 19 bases. There are 16 residues in the CDR3.

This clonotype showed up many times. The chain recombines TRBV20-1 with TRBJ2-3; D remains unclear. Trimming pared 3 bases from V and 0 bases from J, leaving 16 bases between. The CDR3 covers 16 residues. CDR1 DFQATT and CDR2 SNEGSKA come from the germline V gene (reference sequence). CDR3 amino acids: CSARGIVKASTDTQYF. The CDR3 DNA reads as TGCAGTGCTAGGGGTATTGTAAAAGCTAGCACAGATACGCAGTATTTT.

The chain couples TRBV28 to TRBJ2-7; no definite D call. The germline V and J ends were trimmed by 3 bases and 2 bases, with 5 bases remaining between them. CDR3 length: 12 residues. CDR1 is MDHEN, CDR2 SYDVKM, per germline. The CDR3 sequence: CASSFGPYEQYF. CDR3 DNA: TGTGCCAGCAGTTTCGGACCCTACGAGCAGTACTTC.

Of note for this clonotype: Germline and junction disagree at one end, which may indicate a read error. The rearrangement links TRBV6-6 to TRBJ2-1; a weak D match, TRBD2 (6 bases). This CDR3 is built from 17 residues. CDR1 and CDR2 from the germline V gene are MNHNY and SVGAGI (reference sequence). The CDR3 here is CASSYWGSGSSYSEQFF. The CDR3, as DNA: TGTGCCAGCAGTTACTGGGGTTCCGGGAGCTCCTACAGTGAGCAGTTCTTC.

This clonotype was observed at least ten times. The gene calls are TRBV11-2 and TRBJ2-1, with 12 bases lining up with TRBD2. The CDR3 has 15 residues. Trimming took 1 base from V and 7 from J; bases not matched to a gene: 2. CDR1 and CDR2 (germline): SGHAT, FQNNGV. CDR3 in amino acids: CASSLGTSGMNEQFF. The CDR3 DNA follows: TGTGCCAGCAGCTTAGGGACTAGCGGGATGAATGAGCAGTTCTTC.

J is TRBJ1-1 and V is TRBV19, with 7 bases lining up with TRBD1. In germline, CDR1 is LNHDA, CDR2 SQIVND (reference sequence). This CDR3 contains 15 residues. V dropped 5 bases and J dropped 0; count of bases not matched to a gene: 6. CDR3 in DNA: TGTGCCAGTAGTGCTGAACAGGGGTTGAACACTGAAGCTTTCTTT. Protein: CASSAEQGLNTEAFF.

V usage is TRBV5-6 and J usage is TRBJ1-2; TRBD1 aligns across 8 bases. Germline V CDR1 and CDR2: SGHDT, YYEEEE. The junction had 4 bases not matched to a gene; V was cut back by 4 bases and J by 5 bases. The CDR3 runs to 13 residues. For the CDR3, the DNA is TGTGCCAGCAGCCTGACAGGGGAATATGGCTACACCTTC. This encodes CASSLTGEYGYTF.

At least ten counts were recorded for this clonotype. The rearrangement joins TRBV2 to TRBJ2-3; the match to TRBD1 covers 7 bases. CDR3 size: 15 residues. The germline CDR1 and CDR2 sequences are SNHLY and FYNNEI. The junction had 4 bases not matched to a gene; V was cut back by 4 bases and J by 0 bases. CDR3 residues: CASSGDRVSTDTQYF. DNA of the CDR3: TGTGCCAGCAGTGGTGACAGGGTTAGCACAGATACGCAGTATTTT. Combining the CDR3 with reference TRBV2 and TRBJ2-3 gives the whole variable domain EPEVTQTPSHQVTQMGQEVILRCVPISNHLYFYWYRQILGQKVEFLVSFYNNEISEKSEIFDDQFSVERPDGSNFTLKIRSTKLEDSAMYFCASSGDRVSTDTQYFGPGTRLTVL.

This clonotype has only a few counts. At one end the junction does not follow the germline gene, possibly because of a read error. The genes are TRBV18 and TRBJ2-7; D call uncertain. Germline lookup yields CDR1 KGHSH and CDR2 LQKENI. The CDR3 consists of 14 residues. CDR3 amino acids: CASSPQGFSSEQYF. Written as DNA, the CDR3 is TGTGCCAGCTCACCACAGGGATTCTCCTCCGAGCAGTACTTC.

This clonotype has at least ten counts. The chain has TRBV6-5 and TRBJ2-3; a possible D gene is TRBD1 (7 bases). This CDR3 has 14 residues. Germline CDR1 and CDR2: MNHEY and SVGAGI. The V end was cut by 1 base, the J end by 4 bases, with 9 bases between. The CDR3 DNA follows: TGTGCCAGCAGTTACTTCAGGGGGGCAGATACGCAGTATTTT. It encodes CASSYFRGADTQYF.

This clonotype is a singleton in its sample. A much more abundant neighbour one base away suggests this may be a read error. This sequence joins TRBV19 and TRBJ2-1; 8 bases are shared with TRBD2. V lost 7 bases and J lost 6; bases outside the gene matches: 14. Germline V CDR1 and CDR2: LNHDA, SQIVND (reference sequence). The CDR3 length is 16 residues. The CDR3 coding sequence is TGTGCCAGTACCTTTGGGGCCGGAGCGGGAGTCAATGAGCAGTTCTTC. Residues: CASTFGAGAGVNEQFF.

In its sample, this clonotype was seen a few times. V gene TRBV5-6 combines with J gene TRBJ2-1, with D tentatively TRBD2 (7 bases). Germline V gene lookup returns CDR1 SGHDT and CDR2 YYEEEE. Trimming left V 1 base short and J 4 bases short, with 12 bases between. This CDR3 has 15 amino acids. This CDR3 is CASSLPQGGYNEQFF. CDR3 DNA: TGTGCCAGCAGCTTGCCACAGGGAGGGTACAATGAGCAGTTCTTC.

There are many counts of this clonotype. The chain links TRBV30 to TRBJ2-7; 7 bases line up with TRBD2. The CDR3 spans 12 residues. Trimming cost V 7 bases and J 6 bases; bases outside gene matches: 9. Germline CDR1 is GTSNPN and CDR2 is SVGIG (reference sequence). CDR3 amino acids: CAFSGGGGEQYF. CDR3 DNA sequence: TGTGCCTTTTCGGGGGGAGGAGGCGAGCAGTACTTC.

The CDR3 region has the DNA TGTGCCAGCAGTTTAACGGACAGTCCCTACGAGCAGTACTTC. Protein: CASSLTDSPYEQYF. This chain connects TRBV28 to TRBJ2-7, with D perhaps matching TRBD1 (6 bases). V was trimmed by 2 bases and J by 2 bases, leaving 10 bases between them. CDR3 length equals 14 residues. The V gene's germline CDR1 is MDHEN and CDR2 SYDVKM.

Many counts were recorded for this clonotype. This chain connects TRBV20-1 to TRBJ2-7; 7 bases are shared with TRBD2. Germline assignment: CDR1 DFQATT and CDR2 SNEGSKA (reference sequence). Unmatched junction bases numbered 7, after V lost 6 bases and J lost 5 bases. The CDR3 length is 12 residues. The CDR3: CSAGRIRDEQYF. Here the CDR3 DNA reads TGCAGTGCCGGGAGGATCAGGGACGAGCAGTACTTC.

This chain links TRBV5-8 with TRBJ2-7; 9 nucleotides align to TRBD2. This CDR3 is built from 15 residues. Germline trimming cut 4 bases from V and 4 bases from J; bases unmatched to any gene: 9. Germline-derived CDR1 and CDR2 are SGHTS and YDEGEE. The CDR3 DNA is TGTGCCAGCAGCCACTGGCCTAGCGGGACATACGAGCAGTACTTC. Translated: CASSHWPSGTYEQYF.

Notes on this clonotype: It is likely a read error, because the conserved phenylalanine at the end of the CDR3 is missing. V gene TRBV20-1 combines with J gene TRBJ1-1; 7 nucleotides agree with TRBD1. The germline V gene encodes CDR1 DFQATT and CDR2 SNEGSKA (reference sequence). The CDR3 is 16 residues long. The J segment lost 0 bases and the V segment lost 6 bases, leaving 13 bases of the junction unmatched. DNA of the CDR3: TGCAGTGCGCGCCCCCAGGGGGGGCCTATGAACACTGAAGCTTTCCTT. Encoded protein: CSARPQGGPMNTEAFL.